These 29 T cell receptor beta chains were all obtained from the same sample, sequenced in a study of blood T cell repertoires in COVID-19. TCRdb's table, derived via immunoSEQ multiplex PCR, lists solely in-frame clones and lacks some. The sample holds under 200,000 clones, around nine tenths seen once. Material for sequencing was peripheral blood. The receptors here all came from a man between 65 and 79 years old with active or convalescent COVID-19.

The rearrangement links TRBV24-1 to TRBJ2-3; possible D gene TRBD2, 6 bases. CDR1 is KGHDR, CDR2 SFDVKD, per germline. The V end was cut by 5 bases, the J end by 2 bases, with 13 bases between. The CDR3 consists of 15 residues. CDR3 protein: CATSAMGGLTDTQYF. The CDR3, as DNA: TGTGCCACCAGTGCGATGGGGGGACTCACAGATACGCAGTATTTT.

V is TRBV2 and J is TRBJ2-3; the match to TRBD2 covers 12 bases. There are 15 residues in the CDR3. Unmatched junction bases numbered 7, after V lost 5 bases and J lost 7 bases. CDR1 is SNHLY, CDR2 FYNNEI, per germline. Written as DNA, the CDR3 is TGTGCCAGCAGTTCTTCTAGCGGGGGGGCCTATACGCAGTATTTT. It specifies CASSSSSGGAYTQYF.

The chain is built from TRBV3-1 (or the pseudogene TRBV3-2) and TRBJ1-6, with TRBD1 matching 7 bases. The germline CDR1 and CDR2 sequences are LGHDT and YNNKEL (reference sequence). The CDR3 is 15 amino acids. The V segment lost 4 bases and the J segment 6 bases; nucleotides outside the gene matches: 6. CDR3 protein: CASSLGQVLNSPLHF. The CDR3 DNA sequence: TGTGCCAGCAGCCTAGGACAGGTCCTTAATTCACCCCTCCACTTT.

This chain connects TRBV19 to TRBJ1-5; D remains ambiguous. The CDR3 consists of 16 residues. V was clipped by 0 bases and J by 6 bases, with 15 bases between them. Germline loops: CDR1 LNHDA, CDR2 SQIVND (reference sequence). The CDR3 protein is CASSIDLPAVTQPQHF. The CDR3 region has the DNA TGTGCCAGTAGTATAGATCTTCCGGCGGTTACTCAGCCCCAGCATTTT. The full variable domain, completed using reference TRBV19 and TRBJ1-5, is DGGITQSPKYLFRKEGQNVTLSCEQNLNHDAMYWYRQDPGQGLRLIYYSQIVNDFQKGDIAEGYSVSREKKESFPLTVTSAQKNPTAFYLCASSIDLPAVTQPQHFGDGTRLSIL.

The CDR3 reads CASSPTGTSGTIYF. The CDR3 coding sequence is TGTGCCAGCAGCCCGACGGGGACATCAGGCACCATATATTTT. The chain recombines TRBV7-2 with TRBJ1-3; tentative D call: TRBD1 (6 bases). The germline V gene has CDR1 SGHTA and CDR2 FQGNSA. V lost 5 bases to trimming and J lost 9 bases, with 17 bases between them. This CDR3 contains 14 residues.

The CDR3 region has the DNA TGTGCCAGCAGTTACTATAGACAGGGGGTTTTTCAGCCCCAGCATTTT. Translation gives CASSYYRQGVFQPQHF. The chain employs TRBV6-5 and TRBJ1-5, with TRBD1 matching over 9 bases. Germline CDR1 and CDR2: MNHEY and SVGAGI. CDR3 length equals 16 residues. The V segment lost 1 base and the J segment 6 bases; nucleotides outside the gene matches: 7.

Written as DNA, the CDR3 is TGTGCCAGCAGCTTGATGGGGCGGGGACAAGAGACCCAGTACTTC. This sequence encodes CASSLMGRGQETQYF. The J gene is TRBJ2-5, the V gene TRBV5-6; D perhaps matches TRBD2 (6 bases). The CDR3 is 15 amino acids. Trimming cost V 1 base and J 2 bases, with 12 bases left between them. Germline V gene sequence: CDR1 SGHDT, CDR2 YYEEEE.

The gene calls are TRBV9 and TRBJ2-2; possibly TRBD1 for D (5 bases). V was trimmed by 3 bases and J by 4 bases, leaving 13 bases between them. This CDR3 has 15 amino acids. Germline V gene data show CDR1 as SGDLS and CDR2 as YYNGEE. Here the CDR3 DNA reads TGTGCCAGCAGCGATTCACAGGAAAGCACCGGGGAGCTGTTTTTT. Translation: CASSDSQESTGELFF.

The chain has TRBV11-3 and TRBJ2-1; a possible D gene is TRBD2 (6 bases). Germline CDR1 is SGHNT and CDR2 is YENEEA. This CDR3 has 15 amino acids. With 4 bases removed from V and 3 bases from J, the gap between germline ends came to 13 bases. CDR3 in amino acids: CASSSRSEGYNEQFF. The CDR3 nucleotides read TGTGCCAGCAGCTCACGCTCGGAGGGCTACAATGAGCAGTTCTTC.

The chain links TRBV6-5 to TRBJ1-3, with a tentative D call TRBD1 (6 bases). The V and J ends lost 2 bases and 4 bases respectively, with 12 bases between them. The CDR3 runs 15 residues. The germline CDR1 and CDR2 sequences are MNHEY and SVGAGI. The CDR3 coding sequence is TGTGCCAGCAGTTACAGCAGGGGATGGGGAAACACCATATATTTT. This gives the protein CASSYSRGWGNTIYF.

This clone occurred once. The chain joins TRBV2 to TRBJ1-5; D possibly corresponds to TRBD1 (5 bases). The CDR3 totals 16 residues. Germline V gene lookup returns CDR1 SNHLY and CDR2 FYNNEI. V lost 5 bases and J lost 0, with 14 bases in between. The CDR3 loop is CASSWGGWDSNQPQHF. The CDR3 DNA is TGTGCCAGCAGTTGGGGGGGGTGGGATAGCAATCAGCCCCAGCATTTT. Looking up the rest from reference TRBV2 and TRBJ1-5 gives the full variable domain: EPEVTQTPSHQVTQMGQEVILRCVPISNHLYFYWYRQILGQKVEFLVSFYNNEISEKSEIFDDQFSVERPDGSNFTLKIRSTKLEDSAMYFCASSWGGWDSNQPQHFGDGTRLSIL.

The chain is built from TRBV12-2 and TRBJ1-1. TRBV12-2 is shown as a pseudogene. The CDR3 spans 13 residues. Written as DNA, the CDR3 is TGTGCAAGTCGCCCTCCCCCCGGGGCTGAAGCTTTCTTT. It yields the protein CASRPPPGAEAFF.

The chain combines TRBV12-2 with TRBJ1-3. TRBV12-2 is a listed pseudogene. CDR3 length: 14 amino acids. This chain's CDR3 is CASRFRGRGNTIYF. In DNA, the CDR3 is TGTGCAAGTCGCTTCCGGGGGAGGGGAAACACCATATATTTT.

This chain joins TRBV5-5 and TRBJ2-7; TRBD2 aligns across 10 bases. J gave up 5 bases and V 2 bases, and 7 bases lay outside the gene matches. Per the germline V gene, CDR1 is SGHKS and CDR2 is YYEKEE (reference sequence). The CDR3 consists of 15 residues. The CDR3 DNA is TGTGCCAGCAGCTTCTTGGCTAGCGGGAGAGACGAGCAGTACTTC. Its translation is CASSFLASGRDEQYF.

As DNA, the CDR3 is TGTGCCAGCAGCGTAGCGGGAAGCACCTACGAGCAGTACTTC. Protein sequence: CASSVAGSTYEQYF. The chain has TRBV9 and TRBJ2-7; D perhaps matches TRBD2 (5 bases). The CDR3 has 14 amino acids. The germline V gene encodes CDR1 SGDLS and CDR2 YYNGEE. Trimming removed 0 bases at V and 2 bases at J, with 9 bases between.

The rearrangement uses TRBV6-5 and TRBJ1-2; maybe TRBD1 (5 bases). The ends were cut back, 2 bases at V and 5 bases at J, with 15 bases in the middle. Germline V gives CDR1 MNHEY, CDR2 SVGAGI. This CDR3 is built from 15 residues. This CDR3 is CASSYVSQGDYGYTF. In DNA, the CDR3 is TGTGCCAGCAGTTACGTTTCGCAGGGCGATTATGGCTACACCTTC.

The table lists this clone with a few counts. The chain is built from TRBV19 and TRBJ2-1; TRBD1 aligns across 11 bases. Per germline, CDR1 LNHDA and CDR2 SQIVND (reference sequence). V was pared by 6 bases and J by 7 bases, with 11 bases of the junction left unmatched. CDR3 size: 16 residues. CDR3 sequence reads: CASRSGTGGEWNEQFF. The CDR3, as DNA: TGTGCCAGTAGATCCGGGACAGGGGGGGAGTGGAATGAGCAGTTCTTC.

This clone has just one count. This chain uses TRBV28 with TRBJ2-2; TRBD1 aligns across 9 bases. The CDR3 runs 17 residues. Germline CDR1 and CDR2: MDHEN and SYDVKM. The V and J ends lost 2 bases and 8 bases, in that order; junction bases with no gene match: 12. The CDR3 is CASSLPRTGASLGELFF. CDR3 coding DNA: TGTGCCAGCAGTTTACCGCGGACAGGGGCCTCGTTGGGGGAGCTGTTTTTT.

CDR3 loop: CASSLVTSHNEQFF. CDR3 sequence (DNA): TGTGCCAGCAGCTTAGTTACTAGCCACAATGAGCAGTTCTTC. The chain has TRBV7-2 and TRBJ2-1; tentatively, D is TRBD2 (6 bases). Germline V lookup: CDR1 SGHTA, CDR2 FQGNSA. The CDR3 has 14 amino acids. V lost 1 base and J lost 5, with 9 bases in between.

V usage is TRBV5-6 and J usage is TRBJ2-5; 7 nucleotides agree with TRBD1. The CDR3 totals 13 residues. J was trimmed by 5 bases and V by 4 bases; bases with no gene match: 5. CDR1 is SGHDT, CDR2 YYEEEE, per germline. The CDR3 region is CASSPGTDETQYF. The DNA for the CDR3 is TGTGCCAGCAGCCCGGGGACAGATGAGACCCAGTACTTC.

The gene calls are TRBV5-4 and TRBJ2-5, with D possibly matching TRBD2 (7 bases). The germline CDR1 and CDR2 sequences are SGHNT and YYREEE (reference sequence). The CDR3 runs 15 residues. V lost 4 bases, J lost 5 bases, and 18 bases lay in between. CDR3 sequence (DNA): TGTGCCAGCAGCCCGGGACGGGGGGCGGGTGAGACCCAGTACTTC. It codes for CASSPGRGAGETQYF.

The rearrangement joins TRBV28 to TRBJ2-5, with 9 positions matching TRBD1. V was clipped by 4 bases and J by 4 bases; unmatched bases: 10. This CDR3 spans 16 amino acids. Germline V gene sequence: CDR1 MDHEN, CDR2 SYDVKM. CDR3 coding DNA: TGTGCCAGCAGTTCCCGATTAACAGGGGGCCCAGAGACCCAGTACTTC. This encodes CASSSRLTGGPETQYF.

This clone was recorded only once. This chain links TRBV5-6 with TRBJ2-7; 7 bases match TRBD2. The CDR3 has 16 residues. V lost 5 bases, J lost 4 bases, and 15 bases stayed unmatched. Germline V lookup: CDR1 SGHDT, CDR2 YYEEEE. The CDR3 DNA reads TGTGCCAGCAGTGTGGGGGGGTCAGGTGCTTATTACGAGCAGTACTTC. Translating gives CASSVGGSGAYYEQYF.

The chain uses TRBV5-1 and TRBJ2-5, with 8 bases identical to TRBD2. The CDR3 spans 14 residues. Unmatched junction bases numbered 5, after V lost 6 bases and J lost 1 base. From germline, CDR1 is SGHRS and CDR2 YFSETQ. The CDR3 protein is CASTPGGSQETQYF. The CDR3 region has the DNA TGCGCCAGCACCCCGGGGGGGTCCCAAGAGACCCAGTACTTC.

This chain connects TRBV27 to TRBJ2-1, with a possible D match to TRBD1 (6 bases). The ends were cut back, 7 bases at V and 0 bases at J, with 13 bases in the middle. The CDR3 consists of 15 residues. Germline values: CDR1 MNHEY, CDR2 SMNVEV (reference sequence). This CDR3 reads CASKQTGTSYNEQFF. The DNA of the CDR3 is TGTGCCAGCAAACAAACAGGGACCTCCTACAATGAGCAGTTCTTC.

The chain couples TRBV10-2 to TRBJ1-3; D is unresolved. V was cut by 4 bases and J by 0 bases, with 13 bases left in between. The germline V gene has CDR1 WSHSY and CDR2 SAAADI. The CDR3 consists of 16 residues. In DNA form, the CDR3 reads TGCGCCAGCAGTGCAAACGGGAGATCCTCTGGAAACACCATATATTTT. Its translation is CASSANGRSSGNTIYF.

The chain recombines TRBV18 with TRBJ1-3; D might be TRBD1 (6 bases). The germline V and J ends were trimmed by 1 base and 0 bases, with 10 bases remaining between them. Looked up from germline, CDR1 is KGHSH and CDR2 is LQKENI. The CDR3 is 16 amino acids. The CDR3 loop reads CASSPRTVLSGNTIYF. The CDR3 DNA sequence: TGTGCCAGCTCACCACGGACAGTCCTCTCTGGAAACACCATATATTTT. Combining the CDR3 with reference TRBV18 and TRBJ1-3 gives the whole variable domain NAGVMQNPRHLVRRRGQEARLRCSPMKGHSHVYWYRQLPEEGLKFMVYLQKENIIDESGMPKERFSAEFPKEGPSILRIQQVVRGDSAAYFCASSPRTVLSGNTIYFGEGSWLTVV.

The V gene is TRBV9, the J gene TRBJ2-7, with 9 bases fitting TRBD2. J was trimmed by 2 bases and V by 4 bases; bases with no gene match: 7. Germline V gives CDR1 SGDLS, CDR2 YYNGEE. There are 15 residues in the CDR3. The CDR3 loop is CASSPTGGRAYEQYF. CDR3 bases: TGTGCCAGCAGCCCGACCGGCGGGAGGGCCTACGAGCAGTACTTC.

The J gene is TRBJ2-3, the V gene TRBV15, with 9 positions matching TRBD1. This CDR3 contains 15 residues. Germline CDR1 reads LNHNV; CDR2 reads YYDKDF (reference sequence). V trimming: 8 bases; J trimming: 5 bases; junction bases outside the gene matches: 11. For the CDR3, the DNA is TGTGCCACCTCCCCGGGACAGGGTTATGAAGATACGCAGTATTTT. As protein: CATSPGQGYEDTQYF. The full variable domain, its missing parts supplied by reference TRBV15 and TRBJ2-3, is DAMVIQNPRYQVTQFGKPVTLSCSQTLNHNVMYWYQQKSSQAPKLLFHYYDKDFNNEADTPDNFQSRRPNTSFCFLDIRSPGLGDTAMYLCATSPGQGYEDTQYFGPGTRLTVL.